This TCR beta chain was sequenced for a study of T-cell memory formation after mild COVID-19. The wider study: Largely donor-specific sequence clusters came from two donors. Notes on the study in general: CD4+ contracting clones were found mainly in CM and EM, and CD8+ ones in EMRA. Memory from before infection featured some responding clones, which suggests cross-reactive memory joined.

TCRdb used MiXCR to reprocess the 5' RACE reads, holding one entry per CDR3 protein. The sample holds about 350,000 distinct CDR3 sequences; under 30% are singletons and the top ten take 13%. A word on this clonotype: Its antigen is undetermined.

The CDR3 is 13 amino acids. In germline, CDR1 is SSHAT, CDR2 FNYEAQ (reference sequence). Source material: PBMCs or a T cell subset sorted from them (not recorded which). The TCR originated in an adult woman who had mild COVID-19 (a few samples of this study predate the infection). Cell type and time point are not known. This rearrangement joins TRBV7-7 to TRBJ2-7, with 8 bases identical to TRBD2. CDR3 loop: CATRSGNSYEQYF. The CDR3, as DNA: TGTGCTACCCGTAGCGGGAATAGTTACGAGCAGTACTTC.